A selection of T cell receptor beta chains follows, all from one sample in a study of CD8+ T cells in alopecia areata. Profiled with immunoSEQ multiplex PCR; TCRdb holds only in-frame clones, not every one. The data contain a few hundred thousand clones, less than 50% of them singletons. Material: CD4+ T cells sorted from blood, obtained around week 36, from a patient treated with tofacitinib. These receptors were collected from a human donor with alopecia areata. Both conserved end residues are part of each CDR3. The order of the fields is J gene, V gene, D gene, clone size, CDR3 DNA, CDR3 protein. D genes are given only for firm matches. Some rows have no size entry. The others give once, few or many, or a class for an expanded clone.

J gene: TRBJ2-1; V gene: TRBV7-2; D gene: -; clone size: -; CDR3 DNA: TGTGCCAGCAGCTTCGGGCTGAATCCCTACAATGAGCAGTTCTTC; CDR3 protein: CASSFGLNPYNEQFF
J gene: TRBJ2-3; V gene: TRBV30; D gene: TRBD2; clone size: few; CDR3 DNA: TGTGCCTTTGGACTAGCCACAGATACGCAGTATTTT; CDR3 protein: CAFGLATDTQYF
J gene: TRBJ2-3; V gene: TRBV29-1; D gene: -; clone size: -; CDR3 DNA: TGCAGCGCCCGTCCGGGACTGAGCACAGATACGCAGTATTTT; CDR3 protein: CSARPGLSTDTQYF
J gene: TRBJ2-1; V gene: TRBV5-6; D gene: -; clone size: -; CDR3 DNA: TGTGCCAGCAGCTTGGGTGGGGAGGACTACAATGAGCAGTTCTTC; CDR3 protein: CASSLGGEDYNEQFF
J gene: TRBJ2-7; V gene: TRBV7-2; D gene: -; clone size: -; CDR3 DNA: TGTGCCAGCAGCTTTTCTCACTACGAGCAGTACTTC; CDR3 protein: CASSFSHYEQYF
J gene: TRBJ2-3; V gene: TRBV5-1; D gene: TRBD1; clone size: few; CDR3 DNA: TGCGCCAGCAGCCCAGGACCGGGACAGCACACAGATACGCAGTATTTT; CDR3 protein: CASSPGPGQHTDTQYF
J gene: TRBJ2-3; V gene: TRBV7-9; D gene: -; clone size: once; CDR3 DNA: TGTGCCAGCAGCTTAAGCACGGATACGCAGTATTTT; CDR3 protein: CASSLSTDTQYF
J gene: TRBJ1-5; V gene: TRBV4-2; D gene: TRBD1; clone size: few; CDR3 DNA: TGTGCCAGCAGCCAAGTCCGTGGACAGGGGAAGCCCCAGCATTTT; CDR3 protein: CASSQVRGQGKPQHF
J gene: TRBJ1-1; V gene: TRBV2; D gene: TRBD1; clone size: -; CDR3 DNA: TGTGCCAGCAGGGACAGGTCCAGGAACACTGAAGCTTTCTTT; CDR3 protein: CASRDRSRNTEAFF
J gene: TRBJ1-2; V gene: TRBV15; D gene: -; clone size: -; CDR3 DNA: TGTGCCACCAGCAGAGGGACGGACTATGGCTACACCTTC; CDR3 protein: CATSRGTDYGYTF
J gene: TRBJ2-1; V gene: TRBV9; D gene: -; clone size: -; CDR3 DNA: TGTGCCAGCAGCGTCATCTCTACGAGCTCCTACAATGAGCAGTTCTTC; CDR3 protein: CASSVISTSSYNEQFF
J gene: TRBJ2-7; V gene: TRBV7-9; D gene: -; clone size: -; CDR3 DNA: TGTGCCAGCAGCTTAGGGAGGTTCTACGAGCAGTACTTC; CDR3 protein: CASSLGRFYEQYF
J gene: TRBJ2-5; V gene: TRBV7-2; D gene: -; clone size: -; CDR3 DNA: TGTGCCAGCAGCACACGACAAAGTCGGACCCAGTACTTC; CDR3 protein: CASSTRQSRTQYF
J gene: TRBJ2-4; V gene: TRBV14; D gene: -; clone size: -; CDR3 DNA: TGTGCCAGCAGCTCTCTGACAATAGCCAAAAACATTCAGTACTTC; CDR3 protein: CASSSLTIAKNIQYF
J gene: TRBJ1-4; V gene: TRBV7-2; D gene: -; clone size: -; CDR3 DNA: TGTGCCAGCAGCTTAGAAAAACCGTTGAGAGAAAAACTGTTTTTT; CDR3 protein: CASSLEKPLREKLFF
J gene: TRBJ2-7; V gene: TRBV7-9; D gene: -; clone size: -; CDR3 DNA: TGTGCCAGCAGCTCGCTGGTGGAGCAGTACTTC; CDR3 protein: CASSSLVEQYF
J gene: TRBJ2-3; V gene: TRBV11-2; D gene: -; clone size: -; CDR3 DNA: TGTGCCAGCAGCCGGGGACCGGGATATACAGATACGCAGTATTTT; CDR3 protein: CASSRGPGYTDTQYF
J gene: TRBJ2-7; V gene: TRBV30; D gene: -; clone size: -; CDR3 DNA: TGTGCCTGGAGGAGGGAGTGGGAGCAGTACTTC; CDR3 protein: CAWRREWEQYF
J gene: TRBJ1-1; V gene: TRBV7-2; D gene: -; clone size: -; CDR3 DNA: TGTGCCAGCAAGGGGCGGGAGAACACTGAAGCTTTCTTT; CDR3 protein: CASKGRENTEAFF
J gene: TRBJ2-7; V gene: TRBV5-4; D gene: TRBD2; clone size: -; CDR3 DNA: TGTGCCAGCAGCTTGGAGGCTAGCGGGAGTGTCAACGAGCAGTACTTC; CDR3 protein: CASSLEASGSVNEQYF
J gene: TRBJ2-3; V gene: TRBV4-1; D gene: -; clone size: -; CDR3 DNA: TGCGCCAGCAGCCAAGGAGTAGTTGTCTCTAGCACAGATACGCAGTATTTT; CDR3 protein: CASSQGVVVSSTDTQYF
J gene: TRBJ1-1; V gene: TRBV6-5; D gene: -; clone size: -; CDR3 DNA: TGTGCCAGTTACAGGGCCTTGAACACTGAAGCTTTCTTT; CDR3 protein: CASYRALNTEAFF